The present entry profiles one TCR beta chain with its context. From germline, CDR1 is LNHDA and CDR2 SQIVND (reference sequence). CDR3 length equals 14 residues. Unmatched junction bases numbered 10, after V lost 9 bases and J lost 6 bases. The PCR ran on 60 Vbeta and 13 Jbeta primers. Measured with immunoSEQ multiplex PCR; TCRdb has only the in-frame clones, and not every one. The table shows some 240,000 clones, with more than 75% occurring only once. The data originate from a study of cytomegalovirus exposure and HLA in healthy donors. The sample consisted of PBMCs. The TCR originated in a male donor in good health and CMV-seronegative. The chain has TRBV19 and TRBJ2-3, with 9 nucleotides matching TRBD1. The CDR3 DNA reads as TGTGCCAGCGGGGACAGGGTGTTTGCGGATACGCAGTATTTT. Its protein is CASGDRVFADTQYF. Variable domain in full (rest from reference TRBV19 and TRBJ2-3): DGGITQSPKYLFRKEGQNVTLSCEQNLNHDAMYWYRQDPGQGLRLIYYSQIVNDFQKGDIAEGYSVSREKKESFPLTVTSAQKNPTAFYLCASGDRVFADTQYFGPGTRLTVL.